This TCR beta chain comes out of a study of T cell repertoires in cytomegalovirus infection. Study summary: Based on public TCR beta signatures, there were indications of CMV infection and of a matching HLA type. Overall study results and limits: HLA-C-restricted CMV clonotypes gave the most frequent clonotype in two of eight donors.

TCRdb reprocessed the reads with MiXCR, giving one entry per CDR3 protein. The sample gives approximately 110,000 distinct CDR3 sequences, about 28% of which show up once; roughly 81% is in the top ten. V lost 8 bases, J lost 0 bases, and 17 bases lay in between. CDR1 is LNHNV, CDR2 YYDKDF, per germline (reference sequence). CDR3 length: 16 amino acids. Note on this clonotype: Its specificity is unknown.

This chain connects TRBV15 to TRBJ1-5; D remains ambiguous. Sequences were derived from CD8+ T cells from cultured PBMCs, sampled from culture after CMV antigen stimulation. The TCR comes from a human donor in good health (CMV status not recorded). Some clones in this sample may be carry-over from other donors' samples. The CDR3: CATSRDHLNSNQPQHF. The CDR3 DNA sequence: TGTGCCACCTCCAGAGACCACCTTAATAGCAATCAGCCCCAGCATTTT.